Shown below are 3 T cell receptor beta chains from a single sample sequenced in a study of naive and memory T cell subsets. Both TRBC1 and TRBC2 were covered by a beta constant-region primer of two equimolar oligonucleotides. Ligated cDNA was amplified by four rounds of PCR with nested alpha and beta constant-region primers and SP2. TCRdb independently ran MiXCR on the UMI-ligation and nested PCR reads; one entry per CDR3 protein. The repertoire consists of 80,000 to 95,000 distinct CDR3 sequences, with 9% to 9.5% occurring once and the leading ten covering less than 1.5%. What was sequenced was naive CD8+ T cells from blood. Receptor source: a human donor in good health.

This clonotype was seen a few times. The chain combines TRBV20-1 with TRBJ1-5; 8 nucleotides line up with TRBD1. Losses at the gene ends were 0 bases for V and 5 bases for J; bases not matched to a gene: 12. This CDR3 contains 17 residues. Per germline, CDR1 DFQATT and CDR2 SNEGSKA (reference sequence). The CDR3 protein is CSARDFGGTGGYQPQHF. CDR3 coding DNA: TGCAGTGCTAGAGATTTCGGGGGTACAGGGGGTTATCAGCCCCAGCATTTT.

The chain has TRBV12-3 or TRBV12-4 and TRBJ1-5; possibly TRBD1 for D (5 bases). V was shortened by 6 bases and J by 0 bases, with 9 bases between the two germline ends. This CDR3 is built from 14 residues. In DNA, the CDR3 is TGTGCCAGCAGATCAGGGAATAGCAATCAGCCCCAGCATTTT. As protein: CASRSGNSNQPQHF.

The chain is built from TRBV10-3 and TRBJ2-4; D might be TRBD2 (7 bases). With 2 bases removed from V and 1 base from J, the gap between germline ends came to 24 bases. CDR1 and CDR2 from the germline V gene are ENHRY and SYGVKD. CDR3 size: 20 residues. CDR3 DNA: TGTGCCATCAGTGAGAAGCGAGTCGAGCCGGGGGGCAATGCCAAAAACATTCAGTACTTC. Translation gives CAISEKRVEPGGNAKNIQYF.